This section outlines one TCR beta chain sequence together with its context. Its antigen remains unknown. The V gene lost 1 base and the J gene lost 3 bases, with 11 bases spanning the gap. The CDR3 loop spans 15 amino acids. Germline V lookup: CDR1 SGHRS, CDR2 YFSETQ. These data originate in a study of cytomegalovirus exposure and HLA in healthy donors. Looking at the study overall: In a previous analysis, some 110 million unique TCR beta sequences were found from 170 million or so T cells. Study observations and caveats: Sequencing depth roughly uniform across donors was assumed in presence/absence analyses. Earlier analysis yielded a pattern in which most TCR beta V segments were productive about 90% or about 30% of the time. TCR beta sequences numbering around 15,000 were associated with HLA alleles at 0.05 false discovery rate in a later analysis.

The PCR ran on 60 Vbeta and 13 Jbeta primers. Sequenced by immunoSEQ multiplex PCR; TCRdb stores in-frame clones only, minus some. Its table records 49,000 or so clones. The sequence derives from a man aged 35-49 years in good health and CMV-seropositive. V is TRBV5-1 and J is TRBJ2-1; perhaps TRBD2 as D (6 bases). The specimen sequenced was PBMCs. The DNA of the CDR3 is TGCGCCAGCAGCTTGCCGACGGGAGACTACAATGAGCAGTTCTTC. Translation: CASSLPTGDYNEQFF. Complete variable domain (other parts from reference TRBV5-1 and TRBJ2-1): KAGVTQTPRYLIKTRGQQVTLSCSPISGHRSVSWYQQTPGQGLQFLFEYFSETQRNKGNFPGRFSGRQFSNSRSEMNVSTLELGDSALYLCASSLPTGDYNEQFFGPGTRLTVL.